This T cell receptor beta chain was recorded in a study of blood T cell repertoires in COVID-19. About the research overall: The origin of the acute and convalescent COVID-19 samples was the United States, Italy and Spain. T cells, B-cell-depleted T cells, or PBMCs provided the cDNA or gDNA that served as material.

The length of the CDR3 is 14 residues. V gave up 5 bases and J gave up 8 bases; unmatched junction bases: 8. CDR1 is SEHNR and CDR2 is FQNEAQ in the germline V gene (reference sequence). How the authors handled the data: Nucleated cell counts were estimated from reference gene primer amplification. Using immunoSEQ multiplex PCR, the repertoire was profiled, and TCRdb retains in-frame clones only, with some absent. V, J and clone size derive from that table, while D and trimming were established from the DNA sequence. The sample contains around 220,000 clones, about 88% of which appear only once. The sequence derives from a man aged 35 to 55 with active or convalescent COVID-19. The sequenced material came from peripheral blood. The V call is TRBV7-9, the J call TRBJ1-2, with TRBD1 matching over 10 bases. CDR3 in DNA: TGTGCCAGCAGCCCACCGACAGGGGGCGAGGGCTACACCTTC. Its translation: CASSPPTGGEGYTF.